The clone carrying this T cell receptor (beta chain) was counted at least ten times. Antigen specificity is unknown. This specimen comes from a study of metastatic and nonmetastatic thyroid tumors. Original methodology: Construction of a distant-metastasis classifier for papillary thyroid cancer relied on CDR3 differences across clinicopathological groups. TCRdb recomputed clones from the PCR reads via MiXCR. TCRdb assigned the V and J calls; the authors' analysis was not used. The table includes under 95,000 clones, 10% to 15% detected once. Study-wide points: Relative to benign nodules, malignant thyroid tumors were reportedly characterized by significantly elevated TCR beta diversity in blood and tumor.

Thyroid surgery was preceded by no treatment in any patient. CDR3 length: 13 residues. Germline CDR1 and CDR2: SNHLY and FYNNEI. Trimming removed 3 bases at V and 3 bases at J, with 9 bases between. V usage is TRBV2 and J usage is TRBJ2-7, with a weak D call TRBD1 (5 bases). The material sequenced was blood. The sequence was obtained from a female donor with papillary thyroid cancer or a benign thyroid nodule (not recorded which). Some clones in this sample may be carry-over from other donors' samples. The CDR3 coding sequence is TGTGCCAGCAGTGAGGCAGGGATCTACGAGCAGTACTTC. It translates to CASSEAGIYEQYF.